This TCR beta chain was identified in a study of OX40 agonist ivuxolimab in advanced cancers. Study at large: People in dose escalation had one of these cancers: hepatocellular carcinoma, melanoma, renal cell or head and neck cancer. Treatment received earlier with anti-PD-1, anti-PD-L1 or anti-CTLA-4 agents was allowed, and 40% had some.

Findings and caveats of the study: Mean expanded clone counts were higher in CD8+ than CD4+ T cells. Researchers did not establish what antigens the expanded peripheral T cells target.

V was trimmed by 4 bases and J by 2 bases, leaving 15 bases between them. The CDR3 runs 15 residues. Per germline, CDR1 ENHRY and CDR2 SYGVKD. About this clone: Its matching antigen is unknown.

Clones were read by immunoSEQ multiplex PCR, and TCRdb kept only the in-frame ones, dropping some. The sample lists about 28,000 clones; around 86% were seen once. Source: CD4+ or CD8+ T cells sorted from blood, taken in a trial of the OX40 agonist ivuxolimab. This receptor was obtained from an adult with an advanced solid tumor such as melanoma, head and neck, liver or kidney cancer. The chain couples TRBV10-3 to TRBJ2-7; tentatively, D is TRBD1 (5 bases). CDR3 amino acids: CAISVASDTPYEQYF. DNA of the CDR3: TGTGCCATCAGTGTAGCATCGGACACCCCCTACGAGCAGTACTTC.